These 4 T cell receptor beta chains were sequenced from one sample in a study of T cells in Graves' hyperthyroidism and ophthalmopathy (dated by TCRdb to 2018 to 2020). Library creation used multiplex PCR. Sequencer: Illumina HiSeq 2000. The TCR beta CDR3 regions were amplified from RNA transcripts. The TCR CDR3 was subjected to a first round of RT-PCR using the HTBI primer set and the Qiagen OneStep RT-PCR kit. TCRdb redid the processing of the public reads, applying fastp at Q25 and MiXCR, and retained in-frame beta chains. Entries that share a CDR3 protein sequence are merged under the most common genes and DNA. The sample data list around 300,000 distinct CDR3 sequences, and roughly 13% of these were observed just once. The biggest ten clones account for under 8% of the sample. The material sequenced was blood. These receptors were collected from a woman in her thirties or forties with Graves' hyperthyroidism.

Regarding this clonotype: This clone may be a read error of a much larger clone one base away. The DNA for the CDR3 is TGTGCCTCCCAACTAGGCCGGGATTCGAGAGGTTCACCCCTCCACTTT. Amino acid sequence: CASQLGRDSRGSPLHF. This chain connects TRBV10-3 to TRBJ1-6; D gene ambiguous. The germline gives CDR1 ENHRY, CDR2 SYGVKD. V was shortened by 11 bases and J by 9 bases, with 26 bases between the two germline ends. The CDR3 covers 16 residues.

This clonotype was observed a handful of times. One end of the junction does not line up with germline, which may come from a read error. J is TRBJ1-5 and V is TRBV6-1; D is uncertain. Germline V gene data show CDR1 as MNHNS and CDR2 as SASEGT. This CDR3 is 16 amino acids long. The CDR3 protein is CAGSYKVRSSNQPQHF. The CDR3 region has the DNA TGTGCCGGCAGTTATAAGGTCAGGTCGAGCAATCAGCCCCAGCATTTT.

This clonotype has just a few counts. V usage is TRBV20-1 and J usage is TRBJ2-3, with 9 bases identical to TRBD1. CDR3 length equals 16 residues. Germline CDR1 is DFQATT and CDR2 is SNEGSKA (reference sequence). The V and J ends lost 4 bases and 0 bases, in that order; junction bases with no gene match: 8. The CDR3 loop is CSATKGQGFSTDTQYF. Written as DNA, the CDR3 is TGCAGTGCTACGAAGGGACAGGGTTTCAGCACAGATACGCAGTATTTT.

This clonotype has a count of ten or more. V gene TRBV5-1 combines with J gene TRBJ2-7, with a possible D match to TRBD2 (6 bases). The CDR3 is 14 amino acids. V was shortened by 2 bases and J by 5 bases, with 14 bases between the two germline ends. The germline V gene encodes CDR1 SGHRS and CDR2 YFSETQ. CDR3 nucleotide sequence: TGCGCCAGCAGCTTTCTAGCGAGAGAGGACGAGCAGTACTTC. It encodes CASSFLAREDEQYF.